This is a list of T cell receptor beta chains from one sample in a study of T-cell memory formation after mild COVID-19. TCRdb analysed the 5' RACE reads with MiXCR anew, one entry per CDR3 protein. The data show about 130,000 distinct CDR3 sequences, with about 18% seen just once and 4% to 6% held by the top ten. The sample was PBMCs or a T cell subset sorted from them (not recorded which). These receptors all come from a man between 18 and 29 years old who had mild COVID-19 (a few samples of this study predate the infection). Cell type and time point are not known. CDR3s include the opening cysteine and the closing phenylalanine or tryptophan. The D gene is left open where the match is weak. Where a row states a size, it is once, few, many or the class of an expanded clone; other rows omit it.

>TRBJ2-3|TRBV20-1|many|TRBD2
CSARGGSSDTQYF
TGCAGTGCTAGGGGGGGGAGCTCAGATACGCAGTATTTT
>TRBJ2-5|TRBV9|.|.
CASSSADSDLGTQYF
TGTGCCAGCAGCTCCGCGGACAGCGATCTCGGGACCCAGTACTTC
>TRBJ2-3|TRBV12-3/TRBV12-4|.|.
CASSSQTDTQYF
TGTGCCAGCAGTTCTCAGACAGATACGCAGTATTTT
>TRBJ2-3|TRBV7-2|.|TRBD2
CASAFFGRADTQYF
TGTGCCAGCGCTTTTTTCGGGAGGGCAGATACGCAGTATTTT
>TRBJ2-2|TRBV19|.|TRBD2
CASSIKKGLAEDTGELFF
TGTGCCAGTAGTATTAAGAAAGGCCTAGCGGAAGACACCGGGGAGCTGTTTTTT
>TRBJ1-3|TRBV20-1|few|.
CSAHRGDSDTIYF
TGCAGTGCTCACCGGGGTGATAGCGACACCATATATTTT
>TRBJ1-5|TRBV12-3/TRBV12-4|few|TRBD1
CASSLPGQGRGQPQHF
TGTGCCAGCAGTTTACCGGGACAGGGCCGGGGCCAGCCCCAGCATTTT
>TRBJ1-6|TRBV4-1|.|TRBD1
CASSPSGTGENSPLHF
TGCGCCAGCAGCCCCAGCGGGACAGGGGAAAATTCACCCCTCCACTTT
>TRBJ1-2|TRBV5-1|few|.
CASSFDKPHYGYTF
TGCGCCAGCAGCTTTGATAAGCCTCACTATGGCTACACCTTC
>TRBJ2-1|TRBV4-1|few|.
CASSSPGVQFF
TGCGCCAGCAGTTCCCCAGGGGTGCAGTTCTTC
>TRBJ2-7|TRBV12-3/TRBV12-4|.|TRBD1
CASSRQGPYEQYF
TGTGCCAGCAGTCGACAGGGCCCCTACGAGCAGTACTTC
>TRBJ2-3|TRBV7-9|.|.
CASIGTQRGDTQYF
TGTGCCAGCATAGGGACTCAGAGAGGGGATACGCAGTATTTT
>TRBJ1-3|TRBV4-3|many|.
CASSQDGTLSSGNTIYF
TGCGCCAGCAGCCAAGACGGGACACTCAGCTCTGGAAACACCATATATTTT
>TRBJ2-5|TRBV5-1|few|TRBD1
CASSRGRGETQYF
TGCGCCAGCAGCAGGGGGCGCGGAGAGACCCAGTACTTC
>TRBJ2-5|TRBV7-2|few|.
CASSLAGETQYF
TGTGCCAGCAGCTTAGCGGGAGAGACCCAGTACTTC
>TRBJ2-3|TRBV9|.|.
CASSGDRTDTQYF
TGTGCCAGCAGCGGAGACCGCACAGATACGCAGTATTTT
>TRBJ2-5|TRBV12-3/TRBV12-4|many|.
CASRNRMDQYF
TGTGCCAGCAGGAATCGTATGGACCAGTACTTC
>TRBJ1-1|TRBV18|.|.
CASSPSQRMNTEAFF
TGTGCCAGCTCACCGTCCCAGAGGATGAACACTGAAGCTTTCTTT
>TRBJ2-3|TRBV5-1|few|.
CASSLQTGQSDTQYF
TGCGCCAGCAGCTTGCAGACAGGACAGTCAGATACGCAGTATTTT
>TRBJ2-1|TRBV5-5|few|.
CASSLGGHPYNEQFF
TGTGCCAGCAGCTTGGGGGGACACCCATACAATGAGCAGTTCTTC
>TRBJ1-6|TRBV6-1|.|.
CASKSRLVAYSPLHF
TGTGCCAGCAAGTCCAGGCTCGTTGCTTATTCACCCCTCCACTTT
>TRBJ2-2|TRBV12-3/TRBV12-4|few|.
CASSRSQTDTGELFF
TGTGCCAGCAGTCGATCCCAGACGGACACCGGGGAGCTGTTTTTT
>TRBJ2-3|TRBV2|.|.
CASVKDSSTDTQYF
TGTGCCAGCGTCAAGGACAGTAGCACAGATACGCAGTATTTT
>TRBJ2-3|TRBV24-1|many|TRBD2
CATSEGSGVNTQYF
TGTGCCACCAGTGAGGGTAGCGGGGTGAATACGCAGTATTTT
>TRBJ2-1|TRBV7-2|.|TRBD2
CASSPRTSGGHGEQFF
TGTGCCAGCAGCCCCCGGACTAGCGGGGGGCACGGTGAGCAGTTCTTC
>TRBJ1-1|TRBV12-3/TRBV12-4|.|TRBD1
CASSPRQGGTEAFF
TGTGCCAGCAGTCCGAGACAGGGAGGCACTGAAGCTTTCTTT
>TRBJ2-1|TRBV7-9|few|.
CASSSEGNEQFF
TGTGCCAGCAGCTCAGAGGGCAATGAGCAGTTCTTC
>TRBJ2-5|TRBV7-8|.|.
CASSLVGVGETQYF
TGTGCCAGCAGCTTAGTAGGGGTCGGAGAGACCCAGTACTTC
>TRBJ2-7|TRBV20-1|.|.
CSARGYQGREQYF
TGCAGTGCTAGAGGATACCAGGGCCGCGAGCAGTACTTC
>TRBJ1-1|TRBV7-2|.|.
CASSWHGTPSTEALF
TGTGCCAGCAGCTGGCATGGCACCCCGAGCACTGAAGCTTTATTT
>TRBJ1-2|TRBV20-1|few|.
CSAGVKRNYGYTF
TGCAGTGCTGGGGTTAAGAGGAACTATGGCTACACCTTC
>TRBJ2-6|TRBV5-6|medium-sized|.
CASRRTGGANVLTF
TGTGCCAGCAGACGAACTGGTGGGGCCAACGTCCTGACTTTC
>TRBJ2-5|TRBV28|few|TRBD2
CASRLAGEETQYF
TGTGCCAGCCGACTAGCGGGGGAAGAGACCCAGTACTTC
>TRBJ1-1|TRBV4-3|.|TRBD1
CASSQDRDRYEAFF
TGCGCCAGCAGCCAAGATAGGGACAGGTATGAAGCTTTCTTT
>TRBJ2-2|TRBV9|many|.
CASSVLGTPLGTGELFF
TGTGCCAGCAGCGTTCTTGGGACGCCTTTAGGCACCGGGGAGCTGTTTTTT
>TRBJ2-5|TRBV7-9|few|.
CASRQPTGKETQYF
TGTGCCAGCAGACAACCGACTGGAAAAGAGACCCAGTACTTC
>TRBJ2-5|TRBV18|few|.
CASSREQGSETQYF
TGTGCCAGCTCACGAGAGCAGGGAAGCGAGACCCAGTACTTC
>TRBJ2-3|TRBV12-3/TRBV12-4|many|.
CASSSRGRTDTQYF
TGTGCCAGCAGTTCCCGGGGCCGCACAGATACGCAGTATTTT
>TRBJ1-5|TRBV6-2/TRBV6-3|.|TRBD1
CASSRPGTGVNQPQHF
TGTGCCAGCAGTAGACCTGGGACAGGGGTTAACCAGCCCCAGCATTTT
>TRBJ1-6|TRBV5-1|few|.
CASKLSAASGSPLHF
TGCGCCAGCAAATTGTCGGCTGCCTCGGGATCACCCCTCCACTTT
>TRBJ1-6|TRBV9|few|.
CASSPHPQGINSPLHF
TGTGCCAGCAGCCCACACCCGCAGGGGATAAATTCACCCCTCCACTTT